This TCR beta chain was profiled in a study of T cells in Graves' hyperthyroidism and ophthalmopathy. The table lists this clonotype with many counts. This CDR3 spans 16 amino acids. CDR1 and CDR2 from the germline V gene are SGHTA and FQGNSA. V was clipped by 1 base and J by 4 bases; unmatched bases: 8. Using RNA transcripts as the source, TCR beta CDR3 regions were amplified. Carried out on the TCR CDR3, a first-round RT-PCR used the HTBI primer set. TCRdb re-called the multiplex PCR reads through MiXCR, storing one row per CDR3 protein. The sample lists hundreds of thousands of distinct CDR3 sequences, around 15% seen once, with roughly 10% in the top ten.

The receptor was derived from a woman in her late teens or twenties with Graves' hyperthyroidism. Sequencing used blood. The J gene is TRBJ2-5, the V gene TRBV7-2; 8 bases map to TRBD1. Written as DNA, the CDR3 is TGTGCCAGCAGCTTAGTTCTGGGGCAGGGGGCAGAGACCCAGTACTTC. Translating gives CASSLVLGQGAETQYF.